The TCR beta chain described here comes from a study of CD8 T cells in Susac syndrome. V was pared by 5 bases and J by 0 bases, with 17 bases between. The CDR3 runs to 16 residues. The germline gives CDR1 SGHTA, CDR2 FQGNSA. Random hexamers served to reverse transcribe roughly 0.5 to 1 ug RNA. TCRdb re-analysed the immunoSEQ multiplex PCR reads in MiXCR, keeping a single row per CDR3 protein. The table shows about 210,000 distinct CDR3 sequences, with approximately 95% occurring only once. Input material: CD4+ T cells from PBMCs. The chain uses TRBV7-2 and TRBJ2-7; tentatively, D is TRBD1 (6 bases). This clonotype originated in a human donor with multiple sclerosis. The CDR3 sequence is CASSRNRVPSSYEQYF. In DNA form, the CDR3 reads TGTGCCAGCAGCCGAAACAGGGTTCCGAGCTCCTACGAGCAGTACTTC.